These 20 T cell receptor beta chains were sequenced from one sample in a study of OX40 agonist ivuxolimab in advanced cancers. Sequencing was performed with immunoSEQ multiplex PCR; in TCRdb, only in-frame clones are kept and a portion is missing. The sample holds tens of thousands of clones, 90% to 95% seen once. The source was CD4+ or CD8+ T cells sorted from blood, collected in a trial of the OX40 agonist ivuxolimab. These receptors were obtained from an adult with an advanced solid tumor such as melanoma, head and neck, liver or kidney cancer.

The chain employs TRBV2 and TRBJ2-3; D might be TRBD1 (6 bases). This CDR3 has 15 amino acids. V was pared by 5 bases and J by 0 bases, with 12 bases between. Looked up from germline, CDR1 is SNHLY and CDR2 is FYNNEI. The CDR3 reads CASSTGLFSTDTQYF. CDR3 nucleotide sequence: TGTGCCAGCAGTACAGGGTTATTTAGCACAGATACGCAGTATTTT.

This rearrangement joins TRBV2 to TRBJ2-7; 7 bases agree with TRBD2. The CDR3 runs to 15 residues. From germline, CDR1 is SNHLY and CDR2 FYNNEI. V gave up 7 bases and J gave up 0 bases; unmatched junction bases: 9. In DNA form, the CDR3 reads TGTGCCAGCATCATCAAGCGGGGTTTCTCCTACGAGCAGTACTTC. This sequence encodes CASIIKRGFSYEQYF.

The genes are TRBV20-1 and TRBJ2-5; D uncertain. The DNA matches TRBJ2-7 better at its end, which makes the J call doubtful. In germline, CDR1 is DFQATT, CDR2 SNEGSKA (reference sequence). There are 10 residues in the CDR3. In nucleotides, the CDR3 is TGCAGCGTTTTTTATGGCGAGCAGTACTTC. Translated, it gives CSVFYGEQYF.

In this sample, this clone turned up once. This chain uses TRBV2 with TRBJ2-7, with D possibly being TRBD1 (6 bases). The germline V gene encodes CDR1 SNHLY and CDR2 FYNNEI. This CDR3 region has 16 residues. V lost 5 bases and J lost 2, with 19 bases in between. The CDR3 coding sequence is TGTGCCAGCAGTCGGGCAGGGACACTTAGGGCCTACGAGCAGTACTTC. Residues: CASSRAGTLRAYEQYF.

CDR3 bases: TGTGCCAGCAGCGCCAGGGGGGATCAGCCCCAGCATTTT. It specifies CASSARGDQPQHF. The rearrangement joins TRBV9 to TRBJ1-5, with 7 bases lining up with TRBD1. V was pared by 3 bases and J by 5 bases, with 2 bases of the junction left unmatched. CDR1 SGDLS and CDR2 YYNGEE come from the germline V gene. The CDR3 length is 13 residues.

V and J are TRBV27 and TRBJ1-1; D remains unclear. Trimming left V 6 bases short and J 5 bases short, with 13 bases between. This CDR3 contains 13 residues. The germline V gene has CDR1 MNHEY and CDR2 SMNVEV (reference sequence). The CDR3 DNA is TGTGCCAGCAGGTTCTCCGGGATGACTGAAGCTTTCTTT. Amino acids: CASRFSGMTEAFF.

CDR3 in amino acids: CASSLESLASEQYF. The CDR3 DNA reads as TGTGCCAGCAGCTTAGAAAGTCTCGCATCCGAGCAGTACTTC. The chain links TRBV11-3 to TRBJ2-7; D is ambiguous. The CDR3 consists of 14 residues. Germline V CDR1 and CDR2: SGHNT, YENEEA. V was shortened by 0 bases and J by 6 bases, with 12 bases between the two germline ends.

The rearrangement links TRBV2 to TRBJ1-5; 9 bases are shared with TRBD1. With V trimmed by 5 bases and J by 4 bases, 3 bases remained unmatched. This CDR3 has 14 amino acids. CDR1 is SNHLY, CDR2 FYNNEI, per germline. CDR3 residues: CASSPDRGNQPQHF. The CDR3 DNA is TGTGCCAGCAGTCCGGACAGGGGAAATCAGCCCCAGCATTTT.

The chain uses TRBV7-9 and TRBJ2-1; no clear D gene. The CDR3 consists of 18 residues. CDR1 is SEHNR and CDR2 is FQNEAQ in the germline V gene (reference sequence). V was shortened by 5 bases and J by 2 bases, with 22 bases between the two germline ends. The DNA for the CDR3 is TGTGCCAGCAGCCCGCGCCCTTTAGCCAAGGGCCCCTACAATGAGCAGTTCTTC. This gives the protein CASSPRPLAKGPYNEQFF.

This chain joins TRBV19 and TRBJ1-1; D remains ambiguous. The germline V gene encodes CDR1 LNHDA and CDR2 SQIVND (reference sequence). V was clipped by 4 bases and J by 0 bases, with 21 bases between them. CDR3 size: 18 residues. CDR3 loop: CASSKFWQSTIMNTEAFF. CDR3 DNA: TGTGCCAGTAGTAAGTTTTGGCAGTCGACAATCATGAACACTGAAGCTTTCTTT.

In this sample, this clone turned up once. The chain is built from TRBV11-2 and TRBJ2-1; the match to TRBD2 covers 12 bases. With V trimmed by 1 base and J by 10 bases, 2 bases remained unmatched. CDR1 and CDR2 from the germline V gene are SGHAT and FQNNGV. The CDR3 has 14 residues. The CDR3 DNA sequence: TGTGCCAGCAGCTTAGGACTAGCGGGAGTAGAGCAGTTCTTC. Its protein is CASSLGLAGVEQFF. The full variable domain, completed using reference TRBV11-2 and TRBJ2-1, is EAGVAQSPRYKIIEKRQSVAFWCNPISGHATLYWYQQILGQGPKLLIQFQNNGVVDDSQLPKDRFSAERLKGVDSTLKIQPAKLEDSAVYLCASSLGLAGVEQFFGPGTRLTVL.

The V and J genes are TRBV5-3 and TRBJ2-7, with TRBD1 matching 8 bases. TRBV5-3 is known as an ORF, though its function is uncertain. V dropped 2 bases and J dropped 3; count of bases not matched to a gene: 7. This CDR3 spans 15 amino acids. The CDR3 coding sequence is TGTGCCAGAAGCTTAGACAGGGGAAAACTCTACGAGCAGTACTTC. This codes for CARSLDRGKLYEQYF.

The chain links TRBV7-6 to TRBJ2-7; 16 positions match TRBD2. The CDR3 is 16 residues long. Germline assignment: CDR1 SGHVS and CDR2 FNYEAQ. Trimming took 5 bases from V and 5 from J; bases not matched to a gene: 6. The CDR3 region is CASSPGLAGGPDEQYF. The CDR3 nucleotides read TGTGCCAGCAGCCCGGGACTAGCGGGGGGGCCTGACGAGCAGTACTTC.

This chain uses TRBV6-4 with TRBJ1-1, with D hard to call. The CDR3 loop spans 15 amino acids. The V gene's germline CDR1 is MRHNA and CDR2 SNTAGT. The V end was cut by 0 bases, the J end by 1 base, with 9 bases between. The CDR3 loop is CASSDSRHGNTEAFF. The CDR3 bases are TGTGCCAGCAGTGACTCTCGTCATGGGAACACTGAAGCTTTCTTT.

The genes are TRBV4-1 and TRBJ2-3, with 7 bases aligning to TRBD2. V lost 4 bases, J lost 6 bases, and 4 bases stayed unmatched. The germline CDR1 and CDR2 sequences are MGHRA and YSYEKL. The CDR3 consists of 13 residues. CDR3 residues: CASSRKLADTQYF. As DNA, the CDR3 is TGCGCCAGCAGCCGAAAACTAGCGGATACGCAGTATTTT.

This chain links TRBV28 with TRBJ1-5; D gene uncertain. With 3 bases removed from V and 6 bases from J, the gap between germline ends came to 15 bases. This CDR3 contains 15 residues. CDR1 and CDR2 from the germline V gene are MDHEN and SYDVKM. The CDR3 nucleotides are TGTGCCAGCAGTTTCGGACTAAGAGGTGTTCAGCCCCAGCATTTT. Protein: CASSFGLRGVQPQHF.

V and J are TRBV21-1 and TRBJ1-6; TRBD1, as called in the table, went unchecked against the DNA. TRBV21-1 is given as a pseudogene. This CDR3 is 16 amino acids long. CDR3: CASSMPGPRANSPLHF. As DNA, the CDR3 is TGTGCCAGCAGCATGCCGGGCCCCAGGGCTAATTCACCCCTCCACTTT.

The chain links TRBV4-1 to TRBJ1-6; D is uncertain. The ends were cut back, 4 bases at V and 12 bases at J, with 16 bases in the middle. CDR1 and CDR2 from the germline V gene are MGHRA and YSYEKL. The CDR3 is made up of 14 amino acids. CDR3 region: CASSLRPLEGPLHF. The CDR3 DNA follows: TGCGCCAGCAGCCTCCGGCCCCTCGAGGGACCCCTCCACTTT.

V is TRBV6-5 and J is TRBJ2-7, with no clear D. From germline, CDR1 is MNHEY and CDR2 SVGAGI. Deletions cut 5 bases from V and 3 bases from J, with 17 bases between. The CDR3 contains 15 residues. The CDR3 sequence is CASSPRPDTHYEQYF. CDR3 DNA sequence: TGTGCCAGCAGTCCACGTCCCGACACCCACTACGAGCAGTACTTC.

The V gene is TRBV2, the J gene TRBJ1-5, with TRBD1 identical over 9 bases. CDR1 is SNHLY and CDR2 is FYNNEI in the germline V gene. Trimming took 6 bases from V and 3 from J; bases not matched to a gene: 6. The CDR3 is 15 amino acids. CDR3 DNA: TGTGCCAGCAGATGGACAGGGGCTTCCAATCAGCCCCAGCATTTT. Translation gives CASRWTGASNQPQHF.